The 19 T cell receptor beta chains below all came from one sample that was sequenced in a study of CD8+CD57+ T cells in acquired aplastic anemia. Patients selected for sequencing had displayed CD8+CD57+ cell expansion by flow cytometry. Genomic DNA acted as the template from which TCR beta VDJ combination and CDR3 sequence profiling were carried out. TCRdb used MiXCR to reprocess the reads, holding one entry per CDR3 protein. The repertoire holds approximately 160,000 distinct CDR3 sequences, roughly 50% seen once, with 2.5% to 4% in the top ten. The material sequenced was sorted CD4+, CD8+, or CD8+CD57+ T cells (not recorded which) from PBMCs. Source of these receptors: a human donor with aplastic anemia.

V usage is TRBV2 and J usage is TRBJ2-2; TRBD1 is a possible D gene (6 bases). Germline CDR1 and CDR2: SNHLY and FYNNEI. Trimming removed 6 bases at V and 6 bases at J, with 8 bases between. The CDR3 runs to 12 residues. This CDR3 reads CASRQGPGELFF. DNA for the CDR3: TGTGCCAGCAGACAGGGCCCCGGGGAGCTGTTTTTT.

This rearrangement joins TRBV20-1 to TRBJ2-7; possible D gene TRBD1, 5 bases. Germline loops: CDR1 DFQATT, CDR2 SNEGSKA (reference sequence). This CDR3 region has 13 residues. V was cut by 3 bases and J by 4 bases, with 13 bases left in between. The CDR3 DNA follows: TGCAGTGCTAGGGACGCAGGGCGATACGAGCAGTACTTC. Translating it yields CSARDAGRYEQYF.

The chain is built from TRBV4-1 and TRBJ1-1; D is possibly TRBD1 (5 bases). CDR1 and CDR2 (germline): MGHRA, YSYEKL. The V gene lost 3 bases and the J gene lost 1 base, with 12 bases spanning the gap. The CDR3 is made up of 15 amino acids. CDR3 bases: TGCGCCAGCAGCCAGGCGGAGGGGTGGAACACTGAAGCTTTCTTT. Protein product: CASSQAEGWNTEAFF.

This clonotype was recorded a few times. The CDR3 sequence: CASSRNDGNTIYF. The CDR3 nucleotides are TGTGCCAGCAGCCGGAACGATGGAAACACCATATATTTT. The chain combines TRBV6-1 with TRBJ1-3; no firm D call. CDR3 size: 13 residues. Germline lookup yields CDR1 MNHNS and CDR2 SASEGT. V was clipped by 6 bases and J by 3 bases, with 9 bases between them.

The chain is built from TRBV29-1 and TRBJ1-2; no firm D call. The CDR3 loop spans 12 amino acids. V gave up 3 bases and J gave up 5 bases, with 10 bases separating them. CDR1 is SQVTM and CDR2 is ANQGSEA in the germline V gene. In DNA form, the CDR3 reads TGCAGCGTTGACGACGGACCTTATGGCTACACCTTC. This codes for CSVDDGPYGYTF.

The chain is built from TRBV11-2 and TRBJ1-2; D possibly corresponds to TRBD1 (6 bases). The germline CDR1 and CDR2 sequences are SGHAT and FQNNGV. The CDR3 loop spans 16 amino acids. The germline V and J ends were trimmed by 5 bases and 4 bases, with 20 bases remaining between them. CDR3 region: CASSPLRGGRGYGYTF. The CDR3 nucleotides are TGTGCCAGCAGCCCCCTGAGGGGGGGGCGCGGCTATGGCTACACCTTC.

In its sample, this clonotype was seen many times. V is TRBV6-1 and J is TRBJ2-7; maybe TRBD1 (8 bases). The germline gives CDR1 MNHNS, CDR2 SASEGT. V lost 6 bases to trimming and J lost 0 bases, with 12 bases between them. The CDR3 length is 14 residues. In DNA, the CDR3 is TGTGCCAGCAGACAGGGGGGGAGCTCCTACGAGCAGTACTTC. Translation: CASRQGGSSYEQYF.

The table lists this clonotype with many counts. The rearrangement uses TRBV6-2 or TRBV6-3 and TRBJ2-3; D ambiguous. The CDR3 sequence is 12 residues long. In germline, CDR1 is MNHEY, CDR2 SVGEGT. V was cut by 7 bases and J by 4 bases, with 9 bases left in between. The CDR3 DNA is TGTGCCAGCAATGGGTTGGCAGATACGCAGTATTTT. Its protein product is CASNGLADTQYF.

This clonotype has ten or more counts. The chain recombines TRBV9 with TRBJ1-2; 7 bases match TRBD1. The J segment lost 1 base and the V segment lost 3 bases, leaving 3 bases of the junction unmatched. Germline assignment: CDR1 SGDLS and CDR2 YYNGEE. The CDR3 runs to 14 residues. This CDR3 reads CASSARDSNYGYTF. The CDR3 region has the DNA TGTGCCAGCAGCGCCAGGGACAGTAACTATGGCTACACCTTC. Full variable domain (remainder filled in from reference TRBV9 and TRBJ1-2): DSGVTQTPKHLITATGQRVTLRCSPRSGDLSVYWYQQSLDQGLQFLIQYYNGEERAKGNILERFSAQQFPDLHSELNLSSLELGDSALYFCASSARDSNYGYTFGSGTRLTVV.

The J gene is TRBJ2-6, the V gene TRBV13; TRBD1 matches at 8 bases. CDR1 is PRHDT and CDR2 is FYEKMQ in the germline V gene (reference sequence). This CDR3 has 19 residues. Germline trimming cut 3 bases from V and 4 bases from J; bases unmatched to any gene: 14. The CDR3 coding sequence is TGTGCCAGCAGCTTGTCCGAGGACAGGGTAGTAGCCGGGGCCAACGTCCTGACTTTC. This gives the protein CASSLSEDRVVAGANVLTF.

This clonotype was picked up a small number of times. The chain recombines TRBV24-1 with TRBJ2-1; unclear D gene. Germline loops: CDR1 KGHDR, CDR2 SFDVKD. The germline V and J ends were trimmed by 10 bases and 15 bases, with 27 bases remaining between them. There are 14 residues in the CDR3. In nucleotides, the CDR3 is TGTGCCACTAACGATGGCAGCTCCTACAATGAGTGGTTCTTC. This translates into CATNDGSSYNEWFF.

This clonotype appeared many times. The rearrangement joins TRBV7-2 to TRBJ1-4; 7 bases are a match to TRBD1. The CDR3 covers 15 residues. V trimming: 4 bases; J trimming: 8 bases; junction bases outside the gene matches: 10. Germline CDR1 SGHTA, CDR2 FQGNSA. The CDR3 region has the DNA TGTGCCAGCAGCTCCTACAGGGGCGTTGGGGAAAAACTGTTTTTT. Its translation is CASSSYRGVGEKLFF.

This clonotype has at least ten counts. The chain uses TRBV11-2 and TRBJ2-2; D is tentatively TRBD1 or TRBD2 (6 bases each). This CDR3 is built from 16 residues. Per germline, CDR1 SGHAT and CDR2 FQNNGV. Between the trimmed V and J ends, which lost 3 bases and 3 bases, there was a span of 14 bases. CDR3 nucleotide sequence: TGTGCCAGCAGCTTTGTATGGGGGGCCGACACCGGGGAGCTGTTTTTT. Its translation: CASSFVWGADTGELFF.

This clonotype was seen more than once but under ten times. The rearrangement uses TRBV29-1 and TRBJ1-1, with TRBD1 identical over 9 bases. The CDR3 is 15 amino acids. With V trimmed by 3 bases and J by 1 base, 6 bases remained unmatched. CDR1 is SQVTM and CDR2 is ANQGSEA in the germline V gene. CDR3 sequence reads: CSVDGTGRENTEAFF. For the CDR3, the DNA is TGCAGCGTTGACGGGACAGGGCGGGAGAACACTGAAGCTTTCTTT. Filled out from reference TRBV29-1 and TRBJ1-1, the complete variable domain reads SAVISQKPSRDICQRGTSLTIQCQVDSQVTMMFWYRQQPGQSLTLIATANQGSEATYESGFVIDKFPISRPNLTFSTLTVSNMSPEDSSIYLCSVDGTGRENTEAFFGQGTRLTVV.

The rearrangement links TRBV10-3 to TRBJ1-3; D is unresolved. Germline V gene sequence: CDR1 ENHRY, CDR2 SYGVKD. The CDR3 has 12 residues. V was pared by 5 bases and J by 0 bases, with 2 bases between. CDR3 sequence: CAISLSGNTIYF. CDR3 DNA sequence: TGTGCCATCAGTCTCTCTGGAAACACCATATATTTT.

This clonotype occurred many times. The gene calls are TRBV7-2 and TRBJ2-2; tentatively, D is TRBD2 (7 bases). There are 16 residues in the CDR3. From germline, CDR1 is SGHTA and CDR2 FQGNSA. V was shortened by 5 bases and J by 2 bases, with 15 bases between the two germline ends. This chain's CDR3 is CASSGGGAANTGELFF. The CDR3 bases are TGTGCCAGCAGCGGAGGGGGGGCAGCCAACACCGGGGAGCTGTTTTTT.

The chain joins TRBV2 to TRBJ2-7; D might be TRBD2 (6 bases). CDR3 length equals 15 residues. V was pared by 6 bases and J by 5 bases, with 20 bases between. Per germline, CDR1 SNHLY and CDR2 FYNNEI. The chain's CDR3 is CASSRGSSRRDEQYF. The CDR3 DNA follows: TGTGCCAGCAGCCGTGGGTCCTCACGGAGGGACGAGCAGTACTTC. Full variable domain (remainder filled in from reference TRBV2 and TRBJ2-7): EPEVTQTPSHQVTQMGQEVILRCVPISNHLYFYWYRQILGQKVEFLVSFYNNEISEKSEIFDDQFSVERPDGSNFTLKIRSTKLEDSAMYFCASSRGSSRRDEQYFGPGTRLTVT.

This clonotype was seen ten or more times. The chain has TRBV9 and TRBJ2-2; D ambiguous. The germline gives CDR1 SGDLS, CDR2 YYNGEE. This CDR3 comprises 12 residues. Trimming took 6 bases from V and 1 from J, leaving 4 bases between them. This CDR3 is CASTKNTGELFF. For the CDR3, the DNA is TGTGCCAGCACGAAGAACACCGGGGAGCTGTTTTTT.

The DNA of the CDR3 is TGTGCCACCAGCAGGGCCGGCCTTAACTATGGCTACACCTTC. Protein sequence: CATSRAGLNYGYTF. The chain uses TRBV15 and TRBJ1-2; unclear D gene. V gave up 3 bases and J gave up 1 base, with 9 bases separating them. The CDR3 runs to 14 residues. Germline values: CDR1 LNHNV, CDR2 YYDKDF (reference sequence).